These T cell receptor beta chains were read from a single sample in a study of blood T cells in healthy people across ages. Using its own MiXCR run on the 5' RACE reads, TCRdb lists one record per CDR3 protein. The table lists more than 900,000 distinct CDR3 sequences, just under 30% of them singletons, with 10% in the top ten. This same sample was also taken into another study, of T cells of mothers and their children.

The sequenced sample was blood. The receptors here all came from a middle-aged woman in good health. Each CDR3 is given without its conserved first and last residue.

V gene	J gene	CDR3 protein
TRBV28	TRBJ2-3	ASSEGGGAGDTQY
TRBV7-2	TRBJ2-1	ASSRDRGGYNEQF
TRBV30	TRBJ1-1	AWTGSQRNTEAF
TRBV28	TRBJ1-4	ASSSPRQLF
TRBV7-6	TRBJ1-5	ASSSSPGDYNQPQH
TRBV5-1	TRBJ2-3	ASAGNRGHSTDTQY
TRBV7-3	TRBJ2-3	ASSRGLKADTQY
TRBV7-2	TRBJ2-3	ASSLGGGLAVPDTQY
TRBV7-2	TRBJ1-1	ANRLDRNTEAF
TRBV10-3	TRBJ1-4	AISESTGNEKLF
TRBV20-1	TRBJ2-3	SAGRTSGSTDTQY
TRBV28	TRBJ2-4	ASSSNIQY
TRBV18	TRBJ2-3	ASSPSMADTQY
TRBV6-2/TRBV6-3	TRBJ1-1	ASGRNWGNTEAF
TRBV28	TRBJ2-2	ASSFTGNTGELF
TRBV9	TRBJ2-3	AGSYYETDTQY
TRBV29-1	TRBJ2-6	SVGGSSGANVLT
TRBV6-5	TRBJ2-7	ASSYEGTAKYEQY
TRBV29-1	TRBJ1-1	SVDRQGTEAF
TRBV5-6	TRBJ1-2	ASSSGSVRYGYT
TRBV7-7	TRBJ2-5	ASSLKLGDRYQEPQY
TRBV5-5	TRBJ1-4	AGSAAFRRSTNEKLF
TRBV10-3	TRBJ2-3	AISETSGGPSTDTQY
TRBV9	TRBJ2-1	ASSVAGSGGAYNEQF
TRBV20-1	TRBJ2-3	SAIASTDTQY
TRBV12-3/TRBV12-4	TRBJ2-7	ASSTGGGALEQY
TRBV9	TRBJ2-7	ASSIRQPPSYEQY
TRBV7-2	TRBJ2-3	ASSLTGSSSADTQY
TRBV12-3/TRBV12-4	TRBJ2-3	ASSFGGPRADTQY
TRBV3-1	TRBJ1-2	AGDRLTNYGYT
TRBV30	TRBJ2-7	AWSVLSAGGYEQY
TRBV29-1	TRBJ2-4	SVDGRGVDEQY
TRBV25-1	TRBJ1-5	ASSTVGTGGDIYSNQPQH
TRBV7-2	TRBJ1-5	ASSFEPGDSNQPQH
TRBV9	TRBJ2-2	ASSPMGGANGELF
TRBV5-1	TRBJ2-7	ASSLHSQEYYEQY